This T cell receptor beta chain was sequenced in a study of molecular identifiers for immune sequencing clone quantification. Sorted inputs of about 20,000 to 1,000,000 cells, with 10%, 30% or 50% RNA, yielded naive CD8 libraries. The sorting of naive CD8 T cells used the CD8+CD4-CCR7+CD45RA+ phenotype. Study outcomes and limitations: Clones that had above 20 RNA copies took up over 99% of effector molecules but under 1% in naive cells.

Germline CDR1 and CDR2: LGHDT and YNNKEL (reference sequence). Trimming cost V 1 base and J 1 base; bases outside gene matches: 22. This CDR3 region has 22 residues. Methods described previously, with TCR primers listed, were used for bulk TCR libraries. TCRdb reprocessed the PCR reads via MiXCR and lists one record per CDR3 protein. The sample holds some 70,000 distinct CDR3 sequences, about a sixth seen once. This clonotype has a count of ten or more. Antigen: not known. The V and J genes are TRBV3-1 and TRBJ2-3, with 8 positions matching TRBD2. The sequenced material came from naive CD8+ T cells from blood, with Jurkat cell RNA spiked in. This sample's subset: FACS-sorted CD8+CD4-CCR7+CD45RA+ naive T cells. The source is a human donor in good health. Some libraries in this study had Jurkat cell RNA spiked in. CDR3 residues: CASSQVPGAGERGGIGTDTQYF. In nucleotides, the CDR3 is TGTGCCAGCAGCCAAGTACCAGGAGCGGGAGAAAGAGGCGGGATTGGCACAGATACGCAGTATTTT.